These 19 T cell receptor beta chains were all obtained from the same sample, sequenced in a study of blood T cells in healthy people across ages. Primed by a sample-barcoded 5' primer and a J-beta primer mix, a second PCR proceeded for about 7 to 11 cycles. TCRdb fed the 5' RACE reads into MiXCR, producing one record per CDR3 protein. Altogether hundreds of thousands of distinct CDR3 sequences are present, approximately 24% being singletons, with the ten largest covering 3%. This same sample was also taken into another study, of T cells of mothers and their children.

Source material: blood. These receptors came from a boy under 18 in good health.

J is TRBJ2-7 and V is TRBV12-3 or TRBV12-4; TRBD1 aligns across 9 bases. The CDR3 totals 15 residues. With 5 bases clipped from V and 0 bases from J, the junction kept 5 bases outside the gene matches. CDR3 amino acids: CASSKGQGSSYEQYF. CDR3 nucleotide sequence: TGTGCCAGCAGTAAAGGACAGGGGAGCTCCTACGAGCAGTACTTC.

The chain recombines TRBV5-5 with TRBJ1-2, with D unresolved. The germline CDR1 and CDR2 sequences are SGHKS and YYEKEE (reference sequence). V was trimmed by 0 bases and J by 2 bases, leaving 11 bases between them. This CDR3 has 15 residues. In DNA, the CDR3 is TGTGCCAGCAGCTTGGGGGCAGAATGGAACTATGGCTACACCTTC. Translating it yields CASSLGAEWNYGYTF.

This clonotype was recorded a few times. J is TRBJ2-7 and V is TRBV2; D gene uncertain. The J call could be wrong; TRBJ2-1 is a better fit for the DNA end. Germline-derived CDR1 and CDR2 are SNHLY and FYNNEI. There are 12 residues in the CDR3. The CDR3 reads CASSESLTEQFF. The CDR3 DNA reads TGTGCCAGCAGTGAAAGTCTGACCGAGCAGTTCTTC.

The J gene is TRBJ2-7, the V gene TRBV20-1; D is undetermined. This CDR3 region has 13 residues. V was clipped by 5 bases and J by 0 bases, with 11 bases between them. CDR1 DFQATT and CDR2 SNEGSKA come from the germline V gene (reference sequence). For the CDR3, the DNA is TGCAGTGCTCCACGGGCAGACTCCTACGAGCAGTACTTC. This codes for CSAPRADSYEQYF.

J is TRBJ1-2 and V is TRBV5-1, with TRBD1 matching over 12 bases. V lost 2 bases to trimming and J lost 8 bases; unmatched junction nucleotides: 7. Germline-derived CDR1 and CDR2 are SGHRS and YFSETQ. The CDR3 is made up of 15 amino acids. The CDR3 spells CASSFLGTGGWGYTF. Here the CDR3 DNA reads TGCGCCAGCAGCTTCCTCGGGACAGGGGGCTGGGGCTACACCTTC.

The chain couples TRBV15 to TRBJ2-5, with TRBD1 matching 9 bases. CDR1 is LNHNV and CDR2 is YYDKDF in the germline V gene (reference sequence). Unmatched junction bases numbered 6, after V lost 1 base and J lost 3 bases. The CDR3 extends over 16 amino acids. The CDR3 coding sequence is TGTGCCACCAGCAGAGTCAAGACAGGGGGGGAAGAGACCCAGTACTTC. Protein sequence: CATSRVKTGGEETQYF.

This clonotype has more than one count but fewer than ten. The CDR3 sequence is CASSLGFSRDEKLFF. The CDR3 DNA is TGCGCCAGCAGCTTGGGGTTCAGTCGGGACGAAAAACTGTTTTTT. This chain uses TRBV5-1 with TRBJ1-4; possible D gene TRBD1, 5 bases. Per the germline V gene, CDR1 is SGHRS and CDR2 is YFSETQ. Trimming left V 0 bases short and J 8 bases short, with 14 bases between. The CDR3 totals 15 residues.

This clonotype was detected a few times. The chain couples TRBV7-2 to TRBJ1-1; D is undetermined. The CDR3 has 11 amino acids. Germline CDR1 reads SGHTA; CDR2 reads FQGNSA. V was shortened by 9 bases and J by 8 bases, with 13 bases between the two germline ends. DNA for the CDR3: TGTGCCAGGGGCGGGCCCCCCGAAGCTTTCTTT. Protein sequence: CARGGPPEAFF.

The J gene is TRBJ1-1, the V gene TRBV30; D is perhaps TRBD1 (6 bases). CDR1 is GTSNPN, CDR2 SVGIG, per germline (reference sequence). The CDR3 spans 14 residues. Between the trimmed V and J ends, which lost 2 bases and 4 bases, there was a span of 14 bases. This CDR3 reads CAWSPTLRGTEAFF. CDR3 sequence (DNA): TGTGCCTGGAGTCCAACCCTCAGGGGCACTGAAGCTTTCTTT.

The V call is TRBV5-1, the J call TRBJ2-7; D assignment may be TRBD1 or TRBD2 (6 bases each). Germline CDR1 SGHRS, CDR2 YFSETQ. Trimming left V 0 bases short and J 2 bases short, with 15 bases between. This CDR3 is 16 amino acids long. DNA for the CDR3: TGCGCCAGCAGCTTGGCCATGACTAGGGGGACCTACGAGCAGTACTTC. Translation gives CASSLAMTRGTYEQYF.

The chain has TRBV10-1 and TRBJ2-5; tentative D call: TRBD1 (6 bases). The CDR3 has 14 residues. Trimming took 6 bases from V and 3 from J, leaving 14 bases between them. Germline V gene lookup returns CDR1 WNHNN and CDR2 SYGVQD (reference sequence). In nucleotides, the CDR3 is TGCGCCAGCAGCAGGGCCCCAGGGGAAGAGACCCAGTACTTC. As protein: CASSRAPGEETQYF.

This clonotype has more than one count but fewer than ten. The V gene is TRBV5-1, the J gene TRBJ2-5; 9 nucleotides line up with TRBD2. The CDR3 contains 12 residues. Per germline, CDR1 SGHRS and CDR2 YFSETQ. The V segment lost 4 bases and the J segment 11 bases; nucleotides outside the gene matches: 6. The CDR3: CASSRAGGPQYF. In nucleotides, the CDR3 is TGCGCCAGCAGCCGGGCGGGAGGGCCTCAGTACTTC.

This clonotype was counted only a few times. The chain carries TRBV4-1 and TRBJ2-7; maybe TRBD1 (5 bases). The V and J ends lost 1 base and 4 bases respectively, with 14 bases between them. Looked up from germline, CDR1 is MGHRA and CDR2 is YSYEKL. This CDR3 contains 15 residues. This CDR3 is CASSQGQGTAYEQYF. The CDR3 DNA follows: TGCGCCAGCAGCCAAGGGCAGGGAACCGCTTACGAGCAGTACTTC.

About this clonotype itself: Compared with germline, one end of the junction differs, possibly owing to a read error. The genes are TRBV5-1 and TRBJ2-5; no reliable D call. This CDR3 has 14 residues. Per germline, CDR1 SGHRS and CDR2 YFSETQ. The CDR3 DNA sequence: TGCGCCGGCAGCTTGTCGACACCACCCTACGAAGAGTACTTC. Translating it yields CAGSLSTPPYEEYF.

The chain links TRBV6-1 to TRBJ1-4, with unresolved D. Trimming removed 7 bases from V and 8 bases from J, with 14 bases in between. CDR1 is MNHNS and CDR2 is SASEGT in the germline V gene. The CDR3 totals 13 residues. In nucleotides, the CDR3 is TGTGCCAGCACGGGCCCAGCGCGGGAAAAACTGTTTTTT. This gives the protein CASTGPAREKLFF.

As for this clonotype: The germline gene is not matched at one end of the junction; a read error may be the cause. The rearrangement links TRBV4-1 to TRBJ2-1; no definite D call. This CDR3 contains 15 residues. Germline V gene lookup returns CDR1 MGHRA and CDR2 YSYEKL. The CDR3 DNA reads TGCGCCAGCAGCCAAGAGGCGTGCTCCTACAATGAGCAGCTCTTC. It encodes CASSQEACSYNEQLF.

Here the CDR3 reads CASSVGSEQETQYF. The CDR3 nucleotides read TGTGCCAGCAGCGTAGGCAGCGAACAAGAGACCCAGTACTTC. V usage is TRBV9 and J usage is TRBJ2-5; D remains ambiguous. Germline loops: CDR1 SGDLS, CDR2 YYNGEE. Trimming took 0 bases from V and 2 from J, leaving 8 bases between them. This CDR3 is built from 14 residues.

The CDR3 loop reads CASSLDRGANTGELFF. The CDR3 DNA reads as TGCGCCAGCAGCCTCGACAGGGGCGCGAACACCGGGGAGCTGTTTTTT. V gene TRBV5-1 combines with J gene TRBJ2-2; TRBD1 matches at 8 bases. The V segment lost 4 bases and the J segment 0 bases; nucleotides outside the gene matches: 5. Germline V gene sequence: CDR1 SGHRS, CDR2 YFSETQ. The CDR3 runs to 16 residues.

J is TRBJ2-7 and V is TRBV3-1; TRBD2 is a possible D gene (5 bases). Between the trimmed V and J ends, which lost 0 bases and 2 bases, there was a span of 14 bases. The CDR3 length is 16 residues. Germline values: CDR1 LGHDT, CDR2 YNNKEL (reference sequence). The CDR3 sequence: CASSQDIGGATYEQYF. The CDR3 DNA follows: TGTGCCAGCAGCCAAGATATAGGAGGCGCTACCTACGAGCAGTACTTC.